The 21 T cell receptor beta chains listed next were all sequenced from one sample in a study of T cell responses to AZD1222 COVID-19 vaccine. Data came from immunoSEQ multiplex PCR; TCRdb stores just in-frame clones and leaves some out. This sample has approximately 98,000 clones, with over 85% found just once. The specimen comprised peripheral blood, sampled on day 0 of MenACWY control vaccination. The receptors come from an adult in good health.

V gene TRBV27 combines with J gene TRBJ1-2; 9 bases fit TRBD1. The CDR3 is made up of 16 amino acids. CDR1 is MNHEY, CDR2 SMNVEV, per germline (reference sequence). J lost 0 bases, V lost 5 bases, and 7 bases had no gene match. Here the CDR3 reads CASSPSGQGTNYGYTF. In nucleotides, the CDR3 is TGTGCCAGCAGTCCAAGCGGACAGGGGACTAACTATGGCTACACCTTC.

This chain joins TRBV7-2 and TRBJ1-5, with TRBD1 as a possible D gene (5 bases). The CDR3 extends over 12 amino acids. CDR1 SGHTA and CDR2 FQGNSA come from the germline V gene. The V end was cut by 6 bases, the J end by 7 bases, with 10 bases between. The CDR3 DNA follows: TGTGCCAGCAGGGGGACTGACCAGCCCCAGCATTTT. This encodes CASRGTDQPQHF.

The chain recombines TRBV21-1 with TRBJ2-1; the table's D call, TRBD2, has no DNA check behind it. TRBV21-1 is annotated as a pseudogene. The CDR3 has 14 amino acids. The CDR3 nucleotides read TGTGCCAGCAGCAAGCGGGGTTCATACAATGAGCAGTTCTTC. Amino acid sequence: CASSKRGSYNEQFF.

This chain joins TRBV4-3 and TRBJ1-3; D unresolved. V was trimmed by 2 bases and J by 0 bases, leaving 11 bases between them. Germline CDR1 reads LGHNA; CDR2 reads YSLEER. The CDR3 has 16 amino acids. DNA for the CDR3: TGCGCCAGCAGCCAAATGACCCCTGTCTCTGGAAACACCATATATTTT. This translates into CASSQMTPVSGNTIYF.

The rearrangement joins TRBV7-9 to TRBJ2-1, with D unclear. CDR3 length: 14 residues. Germline-derived CDR1 and CDR2 are SEHNR and FQNEAQ (reference sequence). V was shortened by 1 base and J by 9 bases, with 13 bases between the two germline ends. Here the CDR3 reads CASSLELLSGEQFF. CDR3 sequence (DNA): TGTGCCAGCAGCTTAGAACTACTATCTGGTGAGCAGTTCTTC.

J is TRBJ1-2 and V is TRBV28; D perhaps matches TRBD1 (5 bases). The germline V gene encodes CDR1 MDHEN and CDR2 SYDVKM. CDR3 length: 15 amino acids. V shed 6 bases and J shed 4 bases, with 18 bases lying between them. This CDR3 is CASRMRVGTGYGYTF. CDR3 bases: TGTGCCAGCAGAATGCGGGTAGGGACGGGCTATGGCTACACCTTC.

V is TRBV28 and J is TRBJ1-5; tentatively, D is TRBD1 (5 bases). Germline values: CDR1 MDHEN, CDR2 SYDVKM. Trimming left V 6 bases short and J 5 bases short, with 14 bases between. This CDR3 contains 14 residues. The CDR3: CASSPGGTDQPQHF. CDR3 DNA sequence: TGTGCCAGCAGCCCCGGGGGGACGGATCAGCCCCAGCATTTT.

The J gene is TRBJ1-2, the V gene TRBV7-9, with 8 bases identical to TRBD1. J gave up 3 bases and V 1 base, and 4 bases lay outside the gene matches. This CDR3 spans 15 amino acids. CDR1 is SEHNR, CDR2 FQNEAQ, per germline (reference sequence). The chain's CDR3 is CASSLGAGGDYGYTF. The CDR3 region has the DNA TGTGCCAGCAGCTTAGGGGCAGGGGGCGACTATGGCTACACCTTC.

The chain is built from TRBV5-1 and TRBJ1-3, with D perhaps matching TRBD1 (6 bases). The germline V gene has CDR1 SGHRS and CDR2 YFSETQ. The length of the CDR3 is 12 residues. Trimming took off 8 bases at V and 0 bases at J, with 6 bases between the two ends. CDR3 protein: CARQGSGNTIYF. The DNA of the CDR3 is TGCGCCAGACAGGGCTCTGGAAACACCATATATTTT.

The chain recombines TRBV28 with TRBJ2-6, with 10 bases identical to TRBD1. Germline loops: CDR1 MDHEN, CDR2 SYDVKM. V was clipped by 4 bases and J by 4 bases; unmatched bases: 7. The CDR3 totals 17 residues. CDR3 sequence reads: CASSSGTGAAGANVLTF. The CDR3 DNA is TGTGCCAGCAGTTCCGGGACAGGGGCCGCCGGGGCCAACGTCCTGACTTTC.

This rearrangement joins TRBV6-5 to TRBJ1-1; D unresolved. Trimming left V 6 bases short and J 6 bases short, with 14 bases between. Per germline, CDR1 MNHEY and CDR2 SVGAGI. The CDR3 runs 13 residues. The CDR3 DNA is TGTGCCAGCAGGTCGCGGACTGGGGCTGAAGCTTTCTTT. Encoded protein: CASRSRTGAEAFF.

The rearrangement uses TRBV28 and TRBJ2-6, with D possibly being TRBD1 or TRBD2 (7 bases each). Trimming left V 1 base short and J 1 base short, with 17 bases between. Germline CDR1 reads MDHEN; CDR2 reads SYDVKM. This CDR3 spans 19 amino acids. CDR3 in DNA: TGTGCCAGCAGTTTATTCGGTCGGCAGGGGGGGTCTGGGGCCAACGTCCTGACTTTC. Protein: CASSLFGRQGGSGANVLTF.

This chain links TRBV11-2 with TRBJ2-2; possibly TRBD2 for D (6 bases). Between the trimmed V and J ends, which lost 8 bases and 4 bases, there was a span of 20 bases. The CDR3 extends over 16 amino acids. Germline CDR1 SGHAT, CDR2 FQNNGV. The chain's CDR3 is CASFLGGVASTGELFF. CDR3 sequence (DNA): TGTGCCAGCTTTTTGGGCGGGGTGGCGAGCACCGGGGAGCTGTTTTTT.

This chain connects TRBV10-3 to TRBJ2-1, with TRBD1 matching 7 bases. Germline V CDR1 and CDR2: ENHRY, SYGVKD. V shed 8 bases and J 5 bases; nucleotides not matched to a gene: 6. The CDR3 extends over 13 amino acids. This CDR3 is CAIRYDRDNEQFF. DNA for the CDR3: TGTGCCATCCGCTACGACAGGGACAATGAGCAGTTCTTC.

V and J are TRBV5-1 and TRBJ1-1; 7 nucleotides line up with TRBD1. CDR1 SGHRS and CDR2 YFSETQ come from the germline V gene. The CDR3 consists of 14 residues. V lost 4 bases, J lost 1 base, and 4 bases stayed unmatched. CDR3 DNA sequence: TGCGCCAGCAGCGCCCAGGGGGGGAACACTGAAGCTTTCTTT. Translating gives CASSAQGGNTEAFF.

V is TRBV6-5 and J is TRBJ2-3; TRBD1 agrees at 9 bases. Germline V lookup: CDR1 MNHEY, CDR2 SVGAGI. V lost 6 bases to trimming and J lost 15 bases; unmatched junction nucleotides: 13. The CDR3 is 13 residues long. The CDR3 nucleotides read TGTGCCAGCAGCGCCCTCGGACAGGGGAGGACTTATTTT. Protein sequence: CASSALGQGRTYF.

The V call is TRBV12-3 or TRBV12-4, the J call TRBJ2-7; 7 bases agree with TRBD1. J lost 2 bases, V lost 6 bases, and 4 bases had no gene match. CDR3 size: 13 residues. CDR3: CASSAQGPYEQYF. The CDR3 DNA sequence: TGTGCCAGCAGCGCACAGGGGCCCTACGAGCAGTACTTC.

This chain uses TRBV23-1 with TRBJ1-6; 8 nucleotides agree with TRBD1. Being an ORF, TRBV23-1 has a function that is uncertain. V shed 0 bases, J shed 1 base, and the junction held 11 bases outside the gene matches. CDR3 length: 20 amino acids. CDR3 coding DNA: TGCGCCAGCAGTCAATCGGCGAGGGACAGGTTTTGGTCCTATAATTCACCCCTCCACTTT. Its translation is CASSQSARDRFWSYNSPLHF.

J is TRBJ2-3 and V is TRBV6-1, with D perhaps assigned TRBD1 or TRBD2 (5 bases each). V was trimmed by 0 bases and J by 4 bases, leaving 14 bases between them. Germline lookup yields CDR1 MNHNS and CDR2 SASEGT. There are 16 residues in the CDR3. The CDR3 DNA reads as TGTGCCAGCAGTGAAGCAAGGGGTGAGGGAGCAGATACGCAGTATTTT. Protein product: CASSEARGEGADTQYF.

This clone is a singleton in its sample. V usage is TRBV7-2 and J usage is TRBJ1-1, with a weak D call TRBD1 (6 bases). With 5 bases removed from V and 0 bases from J, the gap between germline ends came to 7 bases. The germline V gene encodes CDR1 SGHTA and CDR2 FQGNSA. The length of the CDR3 is 13 residues. The CDR3 DNA is TGTGCCAGCAGCACAGGGTTGAACACTGAAGCTTTCTTT. Translating it yields CASSTGLNTEAFF.

This chain links TRBV4-2 with TRBJ1-1; tentative D call: TRBD1 (5 bases). Looked up from germline, CDR1 is LGHNA and CDR2 is YNFKEQ. V was shortened by 3 bases and J by 6 bases, with 11 bases between the two germline ends. There are 13 residues in the CDR3. The CDR3 DNA reads as TGTGCCAGCAGCCAGGGGGTGGCCTCTGAAGCTTTCTTT. Translating it yields CASSQGVASEAFF.